This is a list of T cell receptor beta chains from one sample in a study of shared clonotypes between healthy human individuals. Generated by immunoSEQ multiplex PCR, the TCRdb table keeps only in-frame clones and is missing some. The sample includes about 2.4 million clones, over 85% of them seen just once. Source material: naive CD4+ T cells from PBMCs. These receptors all stem from a man aged 18 to 30 in good health. Some clones in this sample may be carry-over from other donors' samples. Each CDR3 is given with its conserved first and last residue.

TRBV6-4	TRBJ2-7	CASSEGVVQYF
TRBV5-1	TRBJ2-6	CASSPGQGTNVLTF
TRBV7-3	TRBJ2-1	CASSFLGGVTYNEQFF
TRBV6-6	TRBJ2-5	CASRASGLETQYF
TRBV7-3	TRBJ2-7	CASSLTGPGGSYEQYF
TRBV4-1	TRBJ2-6	CASSQYGGLGANVLTF
TRBV18	TRBJ2-2	CASSPRLAITGELFF
TRBV5-1	TRBJ2-5	CASSLDSRQGTQYF
TRBV6-1	TRBJ1-1	CASSESGPAFF
TRBV11-2	TRBJ1-2	CASTTGGRGNYGYTF
TRBV28	TRBJ1-4	CASSTGTEEKLFF
TRBV5-5	TRBJ2-7	CASSFLQGGSYEQYF
TRBV20-1	TRBJ2-1	CSATDRTGGIF
TRBV7-9	TRBJ1-1	CASSLVGDTEAFF
TRBV7-3	TRBJ2-7	CASSLHGNSYEQYF
TRBV7-8	TRBJ2-7	CASSTRQGIYYEQYF
TRBV7-9	TRBJ2-2	CASSLGRDPNTGELFF
TRBV5-8	TRBJ1-5	CASSPRDRGRKGNQPQHF
TRBV30	TRBJ2-4	CAWSVHRTGGVLSPNIQYF
TRBV25-1	TRBJ2-1	CASSEWAANEQFF
TRBV2	TRBJ1-2	CASSQRRDSIYGYTF
TRBV2	TRBJ1-3	CASSAQGSGNTIYF
TRBV6-1	TRBJ1-4	CASRGRLEKLFF
TRBV30	TRBJ2-3	CAWSLGQGQTDTQYF
TRBV18	TRBJ1-1	CASSRVDHLTGFTEAFF
TRBV7-2	TRBJ2-1	CASSSAGVSYNEQFF
TRBV19	TRBJ2-7	CASKDPASGTYEQYF
TRBV19	TRBJ1-5	CASSISGRKQPQHF
TRBV5-1	TRBJ1-2	CASSLGGTYGYTF
TRBV5-1	TRBJ2-2	CASSSASTGELFF
TRBV7-6	TRBJ2-1	CASSLVASYNSYNEQFF
TRBV18	TRBJ1-1	CASSPITGVGSEAFF
TRBV20-1	TRBJ2-3	CSAPRLDTQYF
TRBV28	TRBJ2-3	CASSSGRLTDTQYF
TRBV2	TRBJ2-1	CASKRSPDNEQFF
TRBV28	TRBJ2-1	CASRLGGLSKNEQFF
TRBV2	TRBJ1-2	CASSGWTGNYGYTF
TRBV7-2	TRBJ2-3	CASSPRTRGADTQYF
TRBV5-5	TRBJ2-1	CASSSRQGGSYNEQFF
TRBV6-6	TRBJ2-2	CASSYSGGTGELFF
TRBV28	TRBJ1-2	CASSSGGASVYYGYTF
TRBV2	TRBJ2-7	CASSARGGISSYEQYF
TRBV28	TRBJ2-3	CASSPDRGSWSTDTQYF
TRBV7-2	TRBJ2-1	CASSSRRDSYNEQFF
TRBV19	TRBJ1-2	CASSIGQGPYGYTF
TRBV28	TRBJ1-4	CASSWPGQGMGSTNEKLFF
TRBV9	TRBJ2-1	CASSGEREQFF
TRBV7-2	TRBJ2-5	CASSAGDRGRQETQYF
TRBV6-5	TRBJ1-2	CASSVQGTYGYTF
TRBV6-1	TRBJ1-2	CASSEALGSLYGYTF
TRBV10-3	TRBJ2-5	CAISESGSGKETQYF
TRBV6-5	TRBJ2-5	CASSSTTGQYQETQYF
TRBV18	TRBJ2-7	CASSQGTGNEQYF
TRBV7-2	TRBJ2-7	CASSLVRASGIYEQYF